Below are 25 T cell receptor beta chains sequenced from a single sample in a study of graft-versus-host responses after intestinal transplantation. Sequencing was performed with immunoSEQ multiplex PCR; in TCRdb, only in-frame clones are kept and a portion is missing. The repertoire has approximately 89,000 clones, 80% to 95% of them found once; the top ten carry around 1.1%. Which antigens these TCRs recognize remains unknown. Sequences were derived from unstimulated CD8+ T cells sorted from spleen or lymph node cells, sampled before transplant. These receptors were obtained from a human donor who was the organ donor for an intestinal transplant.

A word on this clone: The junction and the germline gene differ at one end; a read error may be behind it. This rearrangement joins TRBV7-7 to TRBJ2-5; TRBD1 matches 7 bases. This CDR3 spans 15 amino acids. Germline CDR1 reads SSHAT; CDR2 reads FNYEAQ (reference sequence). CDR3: CASSLRQGEGETQYF. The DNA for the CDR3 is TGTGCTAGCAGCCTGAGACAGGGTGAGGGGGAGACCCAGTACTTC.

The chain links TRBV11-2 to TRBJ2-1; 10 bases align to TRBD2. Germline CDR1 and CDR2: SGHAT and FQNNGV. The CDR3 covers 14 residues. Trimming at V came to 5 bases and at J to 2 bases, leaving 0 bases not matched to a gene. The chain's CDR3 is CASSTSGTYNEQFF. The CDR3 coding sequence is TGTGCCAGCAGCACTAGCGGGACCTACAATGAGCAGTTCTTC. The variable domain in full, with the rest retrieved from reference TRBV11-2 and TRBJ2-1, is EAGVAQSPRYKIIEKRQSVAFWCNPISGHATLYWYQQILGQGPKLLIQFQNNGVVDDSQLPKDRFSAERLKGVDSTLKIQPAKLEDSAVYLCASSTSGTYNEQFFGPGTRLTVL.

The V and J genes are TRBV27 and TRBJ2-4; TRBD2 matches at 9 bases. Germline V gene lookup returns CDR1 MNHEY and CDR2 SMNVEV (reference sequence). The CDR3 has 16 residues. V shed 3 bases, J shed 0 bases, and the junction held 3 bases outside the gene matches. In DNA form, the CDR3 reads TGTGCCAGCAGTTTCCGGCGGGAGGGAGCCAAAAACATTCAGTACTTC. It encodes CASSFRREGAKNIQYF.

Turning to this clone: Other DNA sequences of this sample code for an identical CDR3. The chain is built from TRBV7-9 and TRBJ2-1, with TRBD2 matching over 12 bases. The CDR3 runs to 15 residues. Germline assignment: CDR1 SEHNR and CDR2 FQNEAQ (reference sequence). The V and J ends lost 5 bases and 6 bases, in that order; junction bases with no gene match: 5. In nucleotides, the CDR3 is TGTGCCAGCAGCCTAGTGACTAGCGGGGGCAATGAGCAGTTCTTC. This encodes CASSLVTSGGNEQFF.

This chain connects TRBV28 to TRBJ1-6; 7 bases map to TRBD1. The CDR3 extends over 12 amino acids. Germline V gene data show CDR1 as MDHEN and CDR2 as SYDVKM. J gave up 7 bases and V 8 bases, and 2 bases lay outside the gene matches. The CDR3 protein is CASGTENSPLHF. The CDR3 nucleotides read TGTGCCAGCGGGACAGAGAATTCACCCCTCCACTTT.

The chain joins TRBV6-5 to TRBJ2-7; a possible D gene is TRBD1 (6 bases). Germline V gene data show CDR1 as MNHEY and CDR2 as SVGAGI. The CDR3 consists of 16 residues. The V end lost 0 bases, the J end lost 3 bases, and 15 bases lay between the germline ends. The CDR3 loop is CASSYSPWRTDYEQYF. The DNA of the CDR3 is TGTGCCAGCAGTTACTCCCCATGGAGGACAGACTACGAGCAGTACTTC.

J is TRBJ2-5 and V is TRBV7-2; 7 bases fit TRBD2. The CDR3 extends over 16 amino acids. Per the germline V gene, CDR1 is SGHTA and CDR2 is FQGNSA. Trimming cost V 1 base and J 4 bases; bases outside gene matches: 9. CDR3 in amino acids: CASSLGLAAVGETQYF. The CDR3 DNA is TGTGCCAGCAGCTTAGGGCTAGCGGCAGTGGGAGAGACCCAGTACTTC.

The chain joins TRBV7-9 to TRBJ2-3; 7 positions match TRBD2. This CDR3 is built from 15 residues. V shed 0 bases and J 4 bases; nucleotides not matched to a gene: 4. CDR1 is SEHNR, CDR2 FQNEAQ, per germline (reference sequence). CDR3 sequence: CASSLAAGVPDTQYF. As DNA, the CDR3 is TGTGCCAGCAGCTTAGCGGCGGGGGTTCCAGATACGCAGTATTTT.

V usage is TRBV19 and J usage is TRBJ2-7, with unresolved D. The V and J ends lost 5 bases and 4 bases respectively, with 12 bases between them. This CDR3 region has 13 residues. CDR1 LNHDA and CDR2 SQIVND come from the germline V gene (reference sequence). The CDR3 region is CASSPPGSYEQYF. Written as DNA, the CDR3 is TGTGCCAGTAGTCCCCCAGGTAGTTACGAGCAGTACTTC.

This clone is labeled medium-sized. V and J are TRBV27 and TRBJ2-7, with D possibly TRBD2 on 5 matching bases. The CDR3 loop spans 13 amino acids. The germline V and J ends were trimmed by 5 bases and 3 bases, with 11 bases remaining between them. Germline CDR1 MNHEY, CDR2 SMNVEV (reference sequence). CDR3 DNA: TGTGCCAGCAGTGGTAGCGTAAACTACGAGCAGTACTTC. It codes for CASSGSVNYEQYF.

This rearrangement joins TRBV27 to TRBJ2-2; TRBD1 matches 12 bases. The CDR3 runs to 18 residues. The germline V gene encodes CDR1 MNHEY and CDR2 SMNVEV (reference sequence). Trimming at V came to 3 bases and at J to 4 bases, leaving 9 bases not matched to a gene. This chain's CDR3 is CASSFPPGTGGGTGELFF. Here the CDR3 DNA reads TGTGCCAGCAGTTTTCCACCTGGGACAGGGGGCGGCACCGGGGAGCTGTTTTTT.

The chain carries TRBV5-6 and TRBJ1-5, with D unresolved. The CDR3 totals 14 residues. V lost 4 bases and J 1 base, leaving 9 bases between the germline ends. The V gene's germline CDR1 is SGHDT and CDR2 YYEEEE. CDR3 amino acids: CASSPGLSNQPQHF. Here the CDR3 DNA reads TGTGCCAGCAGCCCCGGACTGAGCAATCAGCCCCAGCATTTT.

In DNA, the CDR3 is TGTGCCTGGAGTGACCTAGCGGGAAATGGCTTAGAGCAGTACTTC. Residues: CAWSDLAGNGLEQYF. The chain employs TRBV30 and TRBJ2-7; 9 nucleotides align to TRBD2. V lost 1 base and J lost 7; bases outside the gene matches: 11. The CDR3 spans 15 residues. Germline V lookup: CDR1 GTSNPN, CDR2 SVGIG (reference sequence).

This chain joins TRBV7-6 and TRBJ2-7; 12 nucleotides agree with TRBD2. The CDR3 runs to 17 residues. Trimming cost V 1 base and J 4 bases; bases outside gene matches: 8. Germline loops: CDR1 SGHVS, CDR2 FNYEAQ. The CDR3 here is CASSLVASGGVSYEQYF. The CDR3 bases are TGTGCCAGCAGCTTAGTAGCTAGCGGGGGGGTTTCGTACGAGCAGTACTTC.

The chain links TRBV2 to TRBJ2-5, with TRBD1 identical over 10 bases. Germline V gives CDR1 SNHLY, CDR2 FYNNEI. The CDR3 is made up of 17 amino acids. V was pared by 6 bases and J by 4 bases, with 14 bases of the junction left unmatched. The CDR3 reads CASSEPPGTGDRETQYF. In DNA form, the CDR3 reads TGTGCCAGCAGCGAACCCCCGGGGACAGGGGATCGAGAGACCCAGTACTTC. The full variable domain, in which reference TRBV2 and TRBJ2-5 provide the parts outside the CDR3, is EPEVTQTPSHQVTQMGQEVILRCVPISNHLYFYWYRQILGQKVEFLVSFYNNEISEKSEIFDDQFSVERPDGSNFTLKIRSTKLEDSAMYFCASSEPPGTGDRETQYFGPGTRLLVL.

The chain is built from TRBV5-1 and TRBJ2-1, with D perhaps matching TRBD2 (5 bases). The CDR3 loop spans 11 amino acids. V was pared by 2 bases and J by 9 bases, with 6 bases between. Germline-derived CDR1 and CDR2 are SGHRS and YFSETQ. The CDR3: CASSFGGEQFF. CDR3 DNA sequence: TGCGCCAGCAGCTTTGGAGGTGAGCAGTTCTTC. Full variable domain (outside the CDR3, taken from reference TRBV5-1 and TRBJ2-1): KAGVTQTPRYLIKTRGQQVTLSCSPISGHRSVSWYQQTPGQGLQFLFEYFSETQRNKGNFPGRFSGRQFSNSRSEMNVSTLELGDSALYLCASSFGGEQFFGPGTRLTVL.

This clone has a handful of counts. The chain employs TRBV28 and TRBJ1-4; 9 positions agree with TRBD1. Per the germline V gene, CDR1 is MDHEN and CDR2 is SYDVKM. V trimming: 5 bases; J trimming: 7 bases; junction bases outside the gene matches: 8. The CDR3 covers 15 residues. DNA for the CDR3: TGTGCCAGCAGTGGAGGACAGGGGACGGGTGAAAAACTGTTTTTT. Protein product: CASSGGQGTGEKLFF. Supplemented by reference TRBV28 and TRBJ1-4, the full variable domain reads DVKVTQSSRYLVKRTGEKVFLECVQDMDHENMFWYRQDPGLGLRLIYFSYDVKMKEKGDIPEGYSVSREKKERFSLILESASTNQTSMYLCASSGGQGTGEKLFFGSGTQLSVL.

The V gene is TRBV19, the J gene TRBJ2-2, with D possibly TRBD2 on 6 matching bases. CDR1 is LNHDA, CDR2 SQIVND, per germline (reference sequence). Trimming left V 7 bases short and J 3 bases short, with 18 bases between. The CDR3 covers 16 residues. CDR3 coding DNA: TGTGCCAGTACGGGAAGTTCGGGGGTCTACACCGGGGAGCTGTTTTTT. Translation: CASTGSSGVYTGELFF. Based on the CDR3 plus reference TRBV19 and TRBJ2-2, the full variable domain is DGGITQSPKYLFRKEGQNVTLSCEQNLNHDAMYWYRQDPGQGLRLIYYSQIVNDFQKGDIAEGYSVSREKKESFPLTVTSAQKNPTAFYLCASTGSSGVYTGELFFGEGSRLTVL.

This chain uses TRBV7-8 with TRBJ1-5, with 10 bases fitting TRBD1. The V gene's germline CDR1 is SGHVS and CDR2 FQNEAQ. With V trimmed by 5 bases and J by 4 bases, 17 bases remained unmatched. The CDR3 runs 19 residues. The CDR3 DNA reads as TGTGCCAGCAGCCCTTGGGGGACAGGGGAAAATACCGTAAATCAGCCCCAGCATTTT. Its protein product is CASSPWGTGENTVNQPQHF.

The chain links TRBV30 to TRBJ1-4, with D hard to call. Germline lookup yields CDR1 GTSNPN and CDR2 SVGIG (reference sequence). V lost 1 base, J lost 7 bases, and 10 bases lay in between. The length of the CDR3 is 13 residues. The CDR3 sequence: CAWSDGVGEKLFF. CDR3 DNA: TGTGCCTGGAGTGACGGGGTGGGTGAAAAACTGTTTTTT.

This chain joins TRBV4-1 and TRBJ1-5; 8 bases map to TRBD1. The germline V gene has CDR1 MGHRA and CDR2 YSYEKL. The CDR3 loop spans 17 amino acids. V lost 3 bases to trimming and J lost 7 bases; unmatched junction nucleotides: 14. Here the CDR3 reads CASSQTWPTGEGQPQHF. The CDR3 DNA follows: TGCGCCAGCAGCCAGACATGGCCGACAGGGGAGGGGCAGCCCCAGCATTTT.

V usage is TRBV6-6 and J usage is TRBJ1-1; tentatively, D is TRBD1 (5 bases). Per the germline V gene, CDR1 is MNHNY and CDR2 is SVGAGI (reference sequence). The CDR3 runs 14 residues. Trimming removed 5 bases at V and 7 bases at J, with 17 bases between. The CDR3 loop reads CASSHAPTENEAFF. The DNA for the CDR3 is TGTGCCAGCAGTCACGCGCCGACAGAAAATGAAGCTTTCTTT.

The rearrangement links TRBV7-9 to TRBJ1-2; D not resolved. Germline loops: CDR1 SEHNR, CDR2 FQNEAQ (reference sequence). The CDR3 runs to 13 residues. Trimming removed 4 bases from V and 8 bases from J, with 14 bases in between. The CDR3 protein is CASSSTSGLGYTF. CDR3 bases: TGTGCCAGCAGCTCCACCTCCGGTCTGGGCTACACCTTC.

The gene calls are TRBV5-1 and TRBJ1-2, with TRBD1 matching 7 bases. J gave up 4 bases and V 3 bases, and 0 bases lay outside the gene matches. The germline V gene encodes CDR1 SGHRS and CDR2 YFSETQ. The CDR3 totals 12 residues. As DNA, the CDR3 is TGCGCCAGCAGCTGGGACAGCTATGGCTACACCTTC. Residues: CASSWDSYGYTF.

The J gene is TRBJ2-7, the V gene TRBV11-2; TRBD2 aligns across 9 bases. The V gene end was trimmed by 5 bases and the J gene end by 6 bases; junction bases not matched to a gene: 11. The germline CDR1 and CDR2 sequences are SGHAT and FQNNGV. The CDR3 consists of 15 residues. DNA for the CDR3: TGTGCCAGCAGCCTAATGGGACTAGCCAATGGCGAGCAGTACTTC. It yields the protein CASSLMGLANGEQYF. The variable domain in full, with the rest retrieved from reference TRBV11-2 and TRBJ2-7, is EAGVAQSPRYKIIEKRQSVAFWCNPISGHATLYWYQQILGQGPKLLIQFQNNGVVDDSQLPKDRFSAERLKGVDSTLKIQPAKLEDSAVYLCASSLMGLANGEQYFGPGTRLTVT.